One sample yielded the 31 T cell receptor beta chains listed below, sequenced in a study of T cells in Graves' hyperthyroidism and ophthalmopathy. Amplified TCR beta CDR3 regions came from RNA transcripts. The TCR CDR3 was amplified in a first-round RT-PCR using the HTBI primer set. MiXCR was run by TCRdb on the multiplex PCR reads, yielding one entry per CDR3 protein. The table records about 350,000 distinct CDR3 sequences, about 14% of them present only once. What was sequenced was blood. The receptors were gathered from a woman aged 30 to 39 with Graves' hyperthyroidism.

In this sample, this clonotype turned up many times. J is TRBJ2-7 and V is TRBV11-1, with 11 positions matching TRBD2. Germline trimming cut 1 base from V and 1 base from J; bases unmatched to any gene: 3. CDR1 and CDR2 (germline): SGHAT, FQDESV (reference sequence). CDR3 length equals 16 residues. CDR3 DNA: TGTGCCAGCAGCTTAGGACCTAGCGGGAGGTCCTACGAGCAGTACTTC. Translating gives CASSLGPSGRSYEQYF.

A word on this clonotype: This CDR3 fails to terminate in the conserved phenylalanine or tryptophan, so it likely reflects a read error. The V and J genes are TRBV30 and TRBJ2-7; TRBD1 matches 8 bases. From germline, CDR1 is GTSNPN and CDR2 SVGIG (reference sequence). The length of the CDR3 is 14 residues. V dropped 2 bases and J dropped 3; count of bases not matched to a gene: 6. The CDR3 sequence: CAWSISTGVYEQYL. As DNA, the CDR3 is TGTGCCTGGAGTATATCGACAGGGGTCTACGAGCAGTACCTC.

The chain joins TRBV9 to TRBJ2-1; no clear D. Germline lookup yields CDR1 SGDLS and CDR2 YYNGEE. V was trimmed by 4 bases and J by 15 bases, leaving 8 bases between them. This CDR3 contains 9 residues. CDR3 in DNA: TGTGCCAGCAGCCTTCCCTGGTTCTTC. This translates into CASSLPWFF.

This clonotype appeared many times. This chain connects TRBV7-2 to TRBJ2-1, with a tentative D call TRBD2 (6 bases). V lost 5 bases, J lost 0 bases, and 11 bases lay in between. The germline gives CDR1 SGHTA, CDR2 FQGNSA. This CDR3 contains 15 residues. CDR3 DNA sequence: TGTGCCAGCAGCCCGGCGGGGAGCTCCTACAATGAGCAGTTCTTC. Its protein product is CASSPAGSSYNEQFF. Supplemented by reference TRBV7-2 and TRBJ2-1, the full variable domain reads GAGVSQSPSNKVTEKGKDVELRCDPISGHTALYWYRQSLGQGLEFLIYFQGNSAPDKSGLPSDRFSAERTGGSVSTLTIQRTQQEDSAVYLCASSPAGSSYNEQFFGPGTRLTVL.

As concerns this clonotype: A much larger clone lies a single base off, so this may be a read error. The CDR3 carries no conserved terminal phenylalanine or tryptophan, so it likely arises from a read error. The genes are TRBV10-1 and TRBJ2-7; TRBD2 matches 7 bases. CDR1 is WNHNN and CDR2 is SYGVQD in the germline V gene (reference sequence). This CDR3 is 15 amino acids long. The trim removed 0 bases at V and 5 bases at J, leaving 7 bases unmatched. The CDR3 reads CASSESSLAEDEQYL. Here the CDR3 DNA reads TGCGCCAGCAGTGAGTCGTCGCTAGCGGAGGACGAGCAGTACCTC.

This clonotype was seen at least ten times. The chain's CDR3 is CSAVDTSSYNEQFF. CDR3 coding DNA: TGCAGTGCTGTGGACACCAGCTCCTACAATGAGCAGTTCTTC. V is TRBV20-1 and J is TRBJ2-1; D possibly corresponds to TRBD1 (5 bases). Trimming removed 5 bases at V and 0 bases at J, with 11 bases between. Per the germline V gene, CDR1 is DFQATT and CDR2 is SNEGSKA (reference sequence). The CDR3 contains 14 residues.

The rearrangement joins TRBV11-2 to TRBJ1-2, with D uncertain. The CDR3 has 14 residues. Between the trimmed V and J ends, which lost 5 bases and 0 bases, there was a span of 10 bases. Germline V gene sequence: CDR1 SGHAT, CDR2 FQNNGV. The CDR3 DNA reads TGTGCCAGCAGCCTCGGACCCGCTAACTATGGCTACACCTTC. Protein product: CASSLGPANYGYTF.

This clonotype was found a few times. The V and J genes are TRBV11-2 and TRBJ2-7, with 7 bases matching TRBD2. The ends lost 8 bases at V and 4 bases at J; junction bases unmatched: 11. The CDR3 totals 14 residues. CDR1 SGHAT and CDR2 FQNNGV come from the germline V gene. The CDR3 protein is CASEEGGGGYEQYF. The CDR3 DNA is TGTGCCAGCGAAGAGGGTGGGGGGGGTTACGAGCAGTACTTC. The full variable domain, rest sourced from reference TRBV11-2 and TRBJ2-7, is EAGVAQSPRYKIIEKRQSVAFWCNPISGHATLYWYQQILGQGPKLLIQFQNNGVVDDSQLPKDRFSAERLKGVDSTLKIQPAKLEDSAVYLCASEEGGGGYEQYFGPGTRLTVT.

V gene TRBV5-5 combines with J gene TRBJ2-1; 10 positions agree with TRBD2. This CDR3 spans 17 amino acids. The V gene's germline CDR1 is SGHKS and CDR2 YYEKEE (reference sequence). The V gene end was trimmed by 2 bases and the J gene end by 9 bases; junction bases not matched to a gene: 14. The CDR3 region has the DNA TGTGCCAGCAGCTTTGGACTAGCGGTTGGGGGGATGGGTGAGCAGTTCTTC. This gives the protein CASSFGLAVGGMGEQFF.

This clonotype was seen at least ten times. This chain connects TRBV2 to TRBJ1-2; tentative D call: TRBD1 (6 bases). Trimming removed 6 bases from V and 7 bases from J, with 18 bases in between. The CDR3 has 14 amino acids. Germline-derived CDR1 and CDR2 are SNHLY and FYNNEI. The CDR3 DNA sequence: TGTGCCAGCAGGACGGACGGGGGGCTCTTTGGCTACACCTTC. Its translation: CASRTDGGLFGYTF.

In this sample, this clonotype turned up a few times. The chain couples TRBV5-4 to TRBJ2-3; 8 bases line up with TRBD2. CDR1 and CDR2 from the germline V gene are SGHNT and YYREEE (reference sequence). The length of the CDR3 is 16 residues. Trimming at V came to 0 bases and at J to 5 bases, leaving 8 bases not matched to a gene. CDR3 DNA: TGTGCCAGCAGCTTGGACCGGGAGGGCTATGAAGATACGCAGTATTTT. Its protein is CASSLDREGYEDTQYF.

In its sample, this clonotype was seen many times. The chain employs TRBV12-3 or TRBV12-4 and TRBJ2-3; TRBD2 might be the D (5 bases). V lost 3 bases and J lost 4, with 14 bases in between. This CDR3 region has 15 residues. The CDR3 DNA sequence: TGTGCCAGCAGTTTCGGCGACCGGCGGGCAGATACGCAGTATTTT. Protein sequence: CASSFGDRRADTQYF.

This rearrangement joins TRBV5-5 to TRBJ2-7; D possibly matches TRBD1 or TRBD2 (5 bases each). Germline V CDR1 and CDR2: SGHKS, YYEKEE (reference sequence). V lost 4 bases to trimming and J lost 6 bases, with 20 bases between them. This CDR3 has 15 residues. The CDR3 sequence: CASSIRADGASEQYF. The CDR3 DNA reads as TGTGCCAGCAGCATCAGGGCGGACGGGGCTAGCGAGCAGTACTTC.

On this clonotype: Because the CDR3 is missing its conserved closing phenylalanine or tryptophan, this is likely a read error. The chain carries TRBV11-3 and TRBJ2-2; D not certain. The CDR3 extends over 14 amino acids. Trimming took off 2 bases at V and 6 bases at J, with 10 bases between the two ends. Looked up from germline, CDR1 is SGHNT and CDR2 is YENEEA. The CDR3 DNA sequence: TGTGCCAGCAGCTTACGTGAAGGGTCCGGGGAGCTGTTTTGT. The encoded protein is CASSLREGSGELFC.

This sequence joins TRBV5-1 and TRBJ1-1; weak D call: TRBD1 (5 bases). The V end was cut by 0 bases, the J end by 4 bases, with 10 bases between. Germline V gives CDR1 SGHRS, CDR2 YFSETQ. The CDR3 contains 14 residues. CDR3 amino acids: CASSLGGWSTEAFF. In DNA form, the CDR3 reads TGCGCCAGCAGCTTGGGGGGGTGGAGCACTGAAGCTTTCTTT.

The gene calls are TRBV28 and TRBJ1-5, with TRBD1 matching over 7 bases. Per the germline V gene, CDR1 is MDHEN and CDR2 is SYDVKM. CDR3 length: 14 residues. V trimming: 10 bases; J trimming: 4 bases; junction bases outside the gene matches: 10. The CDR3 DNA follows: TGTGCCACCGTAGGGACAGCCACTAATCAGCCCCAGCATTTT. Translation: CATVGTATNQPQHF.

V and J are TRBV9 and TRBJ2-2; 8 bases line up with TRBD2. CDR3 length: 16 amino acids. The ends lost 0 bases at V and 3 bases at J; junction bases unmatched: 4. Germline V gene sequence: CDR1 SGDLS, CDR2 YYNGEE. CDR3 in amino acids: CASSVELAEDTGELFF. The CDR3 region has the DNA TGTGCCAGCAGCGTAGAACTAGCGGAGGACACCGGGGAGCTGTTTTTT. Looking up the rest from reference TRBV9 and TRBJ2-2 gives the full variable domain: DSGVTQTPKHLITATGQRVTLRCSPRSGDLSVYWYQQSLDQGLQFLIQYYNGEERAKGNILERFSAQQFPDLHSELNLSSLELGDSALYFCASSVELAEDTGELFFGEGSRLTVL.

Many counts were recorded for this clonotype. The chain recombines TRBV7-2 with TRBJ1-2; D remains ambiguous. The CDR3 extends over 14 amino acids. The germline V gene encodes CDR1 SGHTA and CDR2 FQGNSA. Between the trimmed V and J ends, which lost 1 base and 2 bases, there was a span of 8 bases. The CDR3 sequence is CASSLVAENYGYTF. The DNA of the CDR3 is TGTGCCAGCAGCTTAGTTGCGGAAAACTATGGCTACACCTTC.

As to this clonotype: A much larger clonotype is one base distant, so this may be a read error. Written as DNA, the CDR3 is TGTGCCGCAGGGGATCGCACAGATACGCAGTATTTT. Translating gives CAAGDRTDTQYF. The chain is built from TRBV28 and TRBJ2-3, with a tentative D call TRBD1 (6 bases). Trimming removed 11 bases at V and 1 base at J, with 10 bases between. CDR1 and CDR2 from the germline V gene are MDHEN and SYDVKM. CDR3 length: 12 residues. Full variable domain (outside the CDR3, taken from reference TRBV28 and TRBJ2-3): DVKVTQSSRYLVKRTGEKVFLECVQDMDHENMFWYRQDPGLGLRLIYFSYDVKMKEKGDIPEGYSVSREKKERFSLILESASTNQTSMYLCAAGDRTDTQYFGPGTRLTVL.

This clonotype showed up just a few times. The V call is TRBV6-4, the J call TRBJ2-1; 9 bases are shared with TRBD2. This CDR3 contains 15 residues. Losses at the gene ends were 3 bases for V and 6 bases for J; bases not matched to a gene: 6. The V gene's germline CDR1 is MRHNA and CDR2 SNTAGT. In nucleotides, the CDR3 is TGTGCCAGCAGTGAATTGGCGGGAGGGAGCAATGAGCAGTTCTTC. Translated, it gives CASSELAGGSNEQFF.

The J gene is TRBJ1-2, the V gene TRBV11-2; no reliable D call. The CDR3 spans 14 residues. The germline gives CDR1 SGHAT, CDR2 FQNNGV. The V end was cut by 2 bases, the J end by 6 bases, with 13 bases between. The CDR3 protein is CASSLKSRSDGYTF. The CDR3, as DNA: TGTGCCAGCAGCTTAAAGAGCCGGTCGGATGGCTACACCTTC.

This clonotype was recorded many times. The chain couples TRBV2 to TRBJ1-5, with D unclear. The CDR3 is 18 amino acids. In germline, CDR1 is SNHLY, CDR2 FYNNEI. Trimming took off 4 bases at V and 4 bases at J, with 23 bases between the two ends. The CDR3 nucleotides read TGTGCCAGCAGTGGGTTGTGGTTTCTGCCCGAGCTTAATCAGCCCCAGCATTTT. Protein sequence: CASSGLWFLPELNQPQHF.

This clonotype was detected ten times or more. The chain employs TRBV9 and TRBJ2-1, with a tentative D call TRBD1 (6 bases). Per the germline V gene, CDR1 is SGDLS and CDR2 is YYNGEE. Trimming took off 4 bases at V and 3 bases at J, with 14 bases between the two ends. The CDR3 spans 15 residues. The CDR3 loop reads CASSPKGDRYNEQFF. The CDR3 DNA reads TGTGCCAGCAGCCCGAAGGGGGACCGCTACAATGAGCAGTTCTTC.

This clonotype was counted ten times or more. The chain has TRBV15 and TRBJ2-1; 8 bases agree with TRBD1. The germline CDR1 and CDR2 sequences are LNHNV and YYDKDF (reference sequence). J gave up 6 bases and V 1 base, and 8 bases lay outside the gene matches. The CDR3 has 16 residues. The DNA for the CDR3 is TGTGCCACCAGCAGAGGGGCCCGCGGGACAGGCAATGAGCAGTTCTTC. Protein product: CATSRGARGTGNEQFF.

V is TRBV5-8 and J is TRBJ2-5, with D unresolved. The V end was cut by 1 base, the J end by 7 bases, with 8 bases between. The CDR3 loop spans 12 amino acids. Per germline, CDR1 SGHTS and CDR2 YDEGEE. The CDR3 loop is CASSLLYGTQYF. CDR3 coding DNA: TGTGCCAGCAGCTTGTTGTACGGGACCCAGTACTTC. The full variable domain, rest sourced from reference TRBV5-8 and TRBJ2-5, is EAGVTQSPTHLIKTRGQQATLRCSPISGHTSVYWYQQALGLGLQFLLWYDEGEERNRGNFPPRFSGRQFPNYSSELNVNALELEDSALYLCASSLLYGTQYFGPGTRLLVL.

This clonotype was detected many times. This chain connects TRBV28 to TRBJ2-7; either TRBD1 or TRBD2 may fit D (5 bases each). Germline V gene sequence: CDR1 MDHEN, CDR2 SYDVKM. V was cut by 5 bases and J by 0 bases, with 17 bases left in between. The CDR3 sequence is 16 residues long. The CDR3 sequence is CASSPTPGRSSYEQYF. CDR3 DNA: TGTGCCAGCAGTCCTACGCCGGGGCGGAGCTCCTACGAGCAGTACTTC.

Concerning this clonotype: The junction departs from the called germline gene at one end, perhaps through a read error. The chain couples TRBV12-3 or TRBV12-4 to TRBJ2-3; D may be TRBD2 (6 bases). The CDR3 has 15 residues. The CDR3 nucleotides read TGTGACAGCAATATTGAGGGGAGGACCACAGATACGCAGTATTTT. It encodes CDSNIEGRTTDTQYF.

This clonotype was found a few times. The chain carries TRBV20-1 and TRBJ1-5, with D perhaps matching TRBD1 (6 bases). V was clipped by 5 bases and J by 6 bases, with 17 bases between them. The CDR3 sequence is 14 residues long. Per the germline V gene, CDR1 is DFQATT and CDR2 is SNEGSKA (reference sequence). The CDR3: CSAPAQGPSQPQHF. The CDR3 DNA is TGCAGTGCTCCCGCGCAGGGGCCTAGTCAGCCCCAGCATTTT.

Only a few counts were recorded for this clonotype. The chain combines TRBV19 with TRBJ1-2, with D unclear. This CDR3 has 13 residues. Trimming removed 6 bases at V and 0 bases at J, with 8 bases between. Germline V gives CDR1 LNHDA, CDR2 SQIVND (reference sequence). The CDR3 DNA follows: TGTGCCAGTAGAACCCTAGCTAACTATGGCTACACCTTC. It translates to CASRTLANYGYTF.

Notes on this clonotype: A much larger clone is a single base away; this may be a read error. The chain joins TRBV5-1 to TRBJ1-1; 7 nucleotides align to TRBD1. CDR1 SGHRS and CDR2 YFSETQ come from the germline V gene. CDR3 length equals 14 residues. The CDR3 sequence is CASRSGQLNTKAFF. The CDR3 coding sequence is TGCGCCAGCCGCTCGGGACAGTTGAACACTAAAGCTTTCTTT. The variable domain in full, with the rest retrieved from reference TRBV5-1 and TRBJ1-1, is KAGVTQTPRYLIKTRGQQVTLSCSPISGHRSVSWYQQTPGQGLQFLFEYFSETQRNKGNFPGRFSGRQFSNSRSEMNVSTLELGDSALYLCASRSGQLNTKAFFGQGTRLTVV.

This clonotype was recorded a few times. The CDR3 nucleotides read TGTGCCAGCACCCCGACTGATTACCAAGAGACCCAGTACTTC. Translated: CASTPTDYQETQYF. The rearrangement links TRBV5-6 to TRBJ2-5; D is unresolved. The CDR3 contains 14 residues. V was clipped by 6 bases and J by 0 bases, with 12 bases between them. Germline values: CDR1 SGHDT, CDR2 YYEEEE.